The clone carrying this T cell receptor beta chain was counted ten times or more. CDR1 and CDR2 (germline): MDHEN, SYDVKM. This CDR3 is 14 amino acids long. The V gene lost 6 bases and the J gene lost 3 bases, with 12 bases spanning the gap. The sample comes from a study of T cell repertoires in cytomegalovirus infection. Using its own MiXCR run on the reads, TCRdb lists one record per CDR3 protein. The table lists about 680,000 distinct CDR3 sequences, approximately 24% of them singletons. The sequenced sample was CD8+ T cells from PBMCs. The TCR was taken from a human donor in good health (CMV status not recorded). Some clones in this sample may be carry-over from other donors' samples. The chain combines TRBV28 with TRBJ1-5, with TRBD1 as a possible D gene (6 bases). CDR3 coding DNA: TGTGCCAGCAGCCCCGACAGGTACAATCAGCCCCAGCATTTT. It encodes CASSPDRYNQPQHF. Looking up the rest from reference TRBV28 and TRBJ1-5 gives the full variable domain: DVKVTQSSRYLVKRTGEKVFLECVQDMDHENMFWYRQDPGLGLRLIYFSYDVKMKEKGDIPEGYSVSREKKERFSLILESASTNQTSMYLCASSPDRYNQPQHFGDGTRLSIL.